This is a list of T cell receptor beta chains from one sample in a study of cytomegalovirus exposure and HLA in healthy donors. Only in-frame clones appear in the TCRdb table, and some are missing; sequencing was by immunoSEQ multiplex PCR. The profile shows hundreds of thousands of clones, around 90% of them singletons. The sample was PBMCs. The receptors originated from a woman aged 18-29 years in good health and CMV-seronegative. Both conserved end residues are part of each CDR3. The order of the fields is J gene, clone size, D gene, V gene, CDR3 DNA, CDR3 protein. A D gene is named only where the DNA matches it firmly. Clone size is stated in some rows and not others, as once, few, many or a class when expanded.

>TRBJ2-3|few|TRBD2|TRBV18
TGTGCCAGCTCACCACCTCCGACTAGCGGGCCCCGCACAGATACGCAGTATTTT
CASSPPPTSGPRTDTQYF
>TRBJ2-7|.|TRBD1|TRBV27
TGTGCCAGCAGTTTTAAGGGACAGTACTACGAGCAGTACTTC
CASSFKGQYYEQYF
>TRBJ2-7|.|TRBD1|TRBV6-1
TGTGCCAGCAGTAACAGGGGGATGAGTTACGAGCAGTACTTC
CASSNRGMSYEQYF
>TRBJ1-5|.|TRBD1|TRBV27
TGTGCCAGCAGTTTAAAAGGACAGGACACCAATCAGCCCCAGCATTTT
CASSLKGQDTNQPQHF
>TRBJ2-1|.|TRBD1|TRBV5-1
TGCGCCAGCAGCTTGAGGGGCGACAGGGGGAGCTCCTACAATGAGCAGTTCTTC
CASSLRGDRGSSYNEQFF
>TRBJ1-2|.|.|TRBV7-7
TGTGCCAGCAGCTCGGCTAGAGGCTACACCTTC
CASSSARGYTF
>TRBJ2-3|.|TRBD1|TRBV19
TGTGCCAGTAGTATTTACAGGGGGACGGGCACAGATACGCAGTATTTT
CASSIYRGTGTDTQYF
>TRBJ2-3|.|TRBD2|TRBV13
TGTGCCAGCAGCCCGAGCGGGGGGAGCACAGATACGCAGTATTTT
CASSPSGGSTDTQYF
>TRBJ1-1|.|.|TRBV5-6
TGTGCCAGCAGCTTGTTGAGGGCAGGAGCTTTCTTT
CASSLLRAGAFF
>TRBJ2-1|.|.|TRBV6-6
TGTGCCAGCAGTTACTTAGGGGGGGGCGGTGAGCAGTTCTTC
CASSYLGGGGEQFF
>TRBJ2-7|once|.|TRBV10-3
TGTGCCATCAGGGACAGCTCCTACGAGCAGTACTTC
CAIRDSSYEQYF
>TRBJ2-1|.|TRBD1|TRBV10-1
TGCGCCAGCAGTGAGACAGGGGGTTTCAATGAGCAGTTCTTC
CASSETGGFNEQFF
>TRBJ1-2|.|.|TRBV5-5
TGTGCCAGCAGCTTGCTAGGGGTTGGCTACACCTTC
CASSLLGVGYTF
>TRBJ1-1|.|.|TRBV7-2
TGTGCCAGCAGCCCAGGGGCAGGGGTAAAGAGGATGAACACTGAAGCTTTCTTT
CASSPGAGVKRMNTEAFF
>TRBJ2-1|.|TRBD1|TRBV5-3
TGTGCCAGAAGCCACGGGACAGGGGACAATGAGCAGTTCTTC
CARSHGTGDNEQFF
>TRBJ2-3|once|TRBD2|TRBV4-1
TGCGCTAGCAGCCAAGTCACTAGCGGGGGGTTCACAGATACGCAGTATTTT
CASSQVTSGGFTDTQYF
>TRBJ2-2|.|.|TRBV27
TGTGCCAGCAGTTTCCCGACAGGCGGCGGGGAGCTGTTTTTT
CASSFPTGGGELFF
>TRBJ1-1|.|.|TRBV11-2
TGTGCCAGCAGCCCCTCCCTAGGGACTATGAACACTGAAGCTTTCTTT
CASSPSLGTMNTEAFF
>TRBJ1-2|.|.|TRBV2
TGTGCCAGCAGTGAGACAGACTATGGCTACACCTTC
CASSETDYGYTF
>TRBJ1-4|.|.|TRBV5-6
TGTGCCAGCAGGTACCACCTAGACCTGAATGAAAAACTGTTTTTT
CASRYHLDLNEKLFF
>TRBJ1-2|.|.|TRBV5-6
TGTGCCAGCAGCTTTGGGGGGTTTGGCTACACCTTC
CASSFGGFGYTF
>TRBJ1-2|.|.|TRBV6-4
TGTGCCAGCAAGGGGGGGGGTCTCCATACCTATGGCTACACCTTC
CASKGGGLHTYGYTF